The clone carrying this T cell receptor (beta chain) was counted between two and nine times. Its antigen is unknown. The entry originates in a study of identical twins. Study results and limitations: For out-of-frame alpha sequences shared by twins, low generation probability was in excess.

cDNA carried unique molecular identifiers, and a universal primer site was added by template switching. TCRdb reprocessed the 5' RACE reads via MiXCR and lists one record per CDR3 protein. The profile shows 1.5 million to 2 million distinct CDR3 sequences, more than 30% of them singletons. The sample comprised cord blood. The TCR sequence derives from a newborn girl in good health.

The CDR3 region is CASSTRTGGYYNEQFF. The CDR3 DNA reads as TGTGCCAGCAGCACCCGGACAGGGGGCTACTACAATGAGCAGTTCTTC. The chain joins TRBV7-9 to TRBJ2-1; 11 positions agree with TRBD1. With 5 bases clipped from V and 3 bases from J, the junction kept 6 bases outside the gene matches. The CDR3 spans 16 residues. The germline gives CDR1 SEHNR, CDR2 FQNEAQ (reference sequence).